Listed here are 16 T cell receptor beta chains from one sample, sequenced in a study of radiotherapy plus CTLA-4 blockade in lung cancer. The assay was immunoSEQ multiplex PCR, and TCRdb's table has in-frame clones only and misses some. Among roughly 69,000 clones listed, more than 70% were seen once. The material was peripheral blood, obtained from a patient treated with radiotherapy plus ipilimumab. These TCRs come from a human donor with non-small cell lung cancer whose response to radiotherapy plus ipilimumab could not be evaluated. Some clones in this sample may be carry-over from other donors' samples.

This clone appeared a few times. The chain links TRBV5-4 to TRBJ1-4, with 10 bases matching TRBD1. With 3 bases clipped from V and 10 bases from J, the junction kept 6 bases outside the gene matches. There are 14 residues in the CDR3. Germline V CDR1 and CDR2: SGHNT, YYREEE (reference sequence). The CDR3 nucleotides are TGTGCCAGCAGCTATGACAGGGGGCTCGGAAAACTGTTTTTT. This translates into CASSYDRGLGKLFF.

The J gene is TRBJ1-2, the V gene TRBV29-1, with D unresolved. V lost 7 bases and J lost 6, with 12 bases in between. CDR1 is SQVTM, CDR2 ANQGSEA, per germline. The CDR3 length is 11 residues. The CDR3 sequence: CSAEGTDGYTF. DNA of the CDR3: TGCAGCGCAGAGGGTACAGATGGCTACACCTTC.

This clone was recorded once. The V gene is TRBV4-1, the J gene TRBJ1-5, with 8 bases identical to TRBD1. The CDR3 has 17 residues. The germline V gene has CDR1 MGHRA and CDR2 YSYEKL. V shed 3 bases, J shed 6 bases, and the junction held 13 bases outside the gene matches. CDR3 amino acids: CASSQDPGQGVGQPQHF. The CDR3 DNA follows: TGCGCCAGCAGCCAGGACCCCGGACAGGGTGTGGGTCAGCCCCAGCATTTT.

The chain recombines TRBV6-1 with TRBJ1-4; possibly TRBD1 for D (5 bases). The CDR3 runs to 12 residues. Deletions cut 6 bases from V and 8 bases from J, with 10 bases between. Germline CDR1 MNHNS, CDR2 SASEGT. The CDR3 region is CASSRTQEKLFF. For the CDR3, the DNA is TGTGCCAGCAGCCGGACACAGGAAAAACTGTTTTTT.

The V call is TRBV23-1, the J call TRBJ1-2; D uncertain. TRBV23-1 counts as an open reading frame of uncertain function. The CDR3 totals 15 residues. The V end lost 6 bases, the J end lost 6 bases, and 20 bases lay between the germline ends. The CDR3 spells CASSRKLSVSHGYTF. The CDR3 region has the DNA TGCGCCAGCAGCCGCAAACTTAGCGTTTCCCATGGCTACACCTTC.

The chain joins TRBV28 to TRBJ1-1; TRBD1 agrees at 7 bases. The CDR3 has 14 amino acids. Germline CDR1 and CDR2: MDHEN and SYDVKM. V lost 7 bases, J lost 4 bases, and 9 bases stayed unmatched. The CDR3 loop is CASNNRQGGTEAFF. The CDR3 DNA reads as TGTGCCAGCAACAACCGACAGGGCGGCACTGAAGCTTTCTTT.

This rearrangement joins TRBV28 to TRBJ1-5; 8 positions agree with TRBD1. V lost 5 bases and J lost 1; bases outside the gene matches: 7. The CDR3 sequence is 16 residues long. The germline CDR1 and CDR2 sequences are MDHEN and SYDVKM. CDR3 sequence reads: CASSPSRGRSNQPQHF. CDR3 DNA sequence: TGTGCCAGCAGTCCCTCCAGGGGGCGAAGCAATCAGCCCCAGCATTTT. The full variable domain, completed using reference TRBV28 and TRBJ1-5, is DVKVTQSSRYLVKRTGEKVFLECVQDMDHENMFWYRQDPGLGLRLIYFSYDVKMKEKGDIPEGYSVSREKKERFSLILESASTNQTSMYLCASSPSRGRSNQPQHFGDGTRLSIL.

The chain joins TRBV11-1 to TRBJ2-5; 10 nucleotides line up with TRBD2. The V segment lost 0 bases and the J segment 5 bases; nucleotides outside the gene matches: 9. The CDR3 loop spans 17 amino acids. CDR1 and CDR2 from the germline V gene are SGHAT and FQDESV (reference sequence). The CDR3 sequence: CASSLALAGDPSETQYF. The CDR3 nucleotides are TGTGCCAGCAGCTTAGCGCTAGCGGGGGACCCGAGCGAGACCCAGTACTTC. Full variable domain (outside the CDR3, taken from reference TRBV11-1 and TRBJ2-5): EAEVAQSPRYKITEKSQAVAFWCDPISGHATLYWYRQILGQGPELLVQFQDESVVDDSQLPKDRFSAERLKGVDSTLKIQPAELGDSAMYLCASSLALAGDPSETQYFGPGTRLLVL.

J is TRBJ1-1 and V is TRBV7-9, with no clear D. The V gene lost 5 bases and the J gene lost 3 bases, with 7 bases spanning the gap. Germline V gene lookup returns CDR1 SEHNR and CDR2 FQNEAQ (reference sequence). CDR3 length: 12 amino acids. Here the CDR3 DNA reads TGTGCCAGCAGCCCGCGGGACACTGAAGCTTTCTTT. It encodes CASSPRDTEAFF.

The CDR3 sequence is CASSYSGQLSYEQYF. As DNA, the CDR3 is TGTGCCAGCAGTTACTCAGGACAGTTATCCTACGAGCAGTACTTC. This chain joins TRBV6-5 and TRBJ2-7; tentative D call: TRBD1 (6 bases). V was trimmed by 0 bases and J by 1 base, leaving 10 bases between them. CDR1 is MNHEY, CDR2 SVGAGI, per germline. CDR3 length: 15 amino acids.

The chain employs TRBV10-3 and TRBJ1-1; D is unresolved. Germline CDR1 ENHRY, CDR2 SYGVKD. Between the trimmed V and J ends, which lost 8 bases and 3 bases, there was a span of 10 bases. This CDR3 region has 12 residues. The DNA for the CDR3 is TGTGCCATCGGGGTCGGGGACACTGAAGCTTTCTTT. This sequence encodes CAIGVGDTEAFF.

The CDR3 nucleotides read TGTGCCAGCAGTAAAACTAGCGGGGCCTACGAGCAGTACTTC. Encoded protein: CASSKTSGAYEQYF. The V call is TRBV7-2, the J call TRBJ2-7; TRBD2 matches at 10 bases. The junction had 4 bases not matched to a gene; V was cut back by 6 bases and J by 2 bases. Germline CDR1 is SGHTA and CDR2 is FQGNSA. The CDR3 is 14 residues long.

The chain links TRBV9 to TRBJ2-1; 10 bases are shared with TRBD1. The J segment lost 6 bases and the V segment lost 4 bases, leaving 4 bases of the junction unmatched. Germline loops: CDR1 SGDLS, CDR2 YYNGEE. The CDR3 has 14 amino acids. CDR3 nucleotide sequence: TGTGCCAGCAGCCCGGGACAGGGGTCCAATGAGCAGTTCTTC. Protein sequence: CASSPGQGSNEQFF.

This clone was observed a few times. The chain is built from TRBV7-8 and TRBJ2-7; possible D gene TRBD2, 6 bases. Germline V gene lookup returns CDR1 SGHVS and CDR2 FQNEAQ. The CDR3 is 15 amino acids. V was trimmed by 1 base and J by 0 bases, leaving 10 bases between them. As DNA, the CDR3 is TGTGCCAGCAGCTTAGGGGGACTTTCCTCCTACGAGCAGTACTTC. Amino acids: CASSLGGLSSYEQYF. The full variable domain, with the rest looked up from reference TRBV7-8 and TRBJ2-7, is GAGVSQSPRYKVAKRGQDVALRCDPISGHVSLFWYQQALGQGPEFLTYFQNEAQLDKSGLPSDRFFAERPEGSVSTLKIQRTQQEDSAVYLCASSLGGLSSYEQYFGPGTRLTVT.

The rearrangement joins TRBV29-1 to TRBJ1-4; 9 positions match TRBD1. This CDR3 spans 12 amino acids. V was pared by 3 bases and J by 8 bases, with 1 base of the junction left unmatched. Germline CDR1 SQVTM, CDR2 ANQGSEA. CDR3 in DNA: TGCAGCGTTGAGACAGGGGGGGAAAAACTGTTTTTT. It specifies CSVETGGEKLFF.

CDR3 sequence: CASSLNGAPTYEQYF. In nucleotides, the CDR3 is TGCGCCAGCAGCTTGAATGGGGCCCCCACCTACGAGCAGTACTTC. The chain couples TRBV5-1 to TRBJ2-7; D is possibly TRBD1 (5 bases). This CDR3 contains 15 residues. CDR1 is SGHRS and CDR2 is YFSETQ in the germline V gene. Trimming shortened V by 1 base and J by 2 bases, and 13 bases separated the two germline ends.